This T cell receptor beta chain derives from a study of OX40 agonist ivuxolimab in advanced cancers. The wider study: Prior anti-PD-1, anti-PD-L1 or anti-CTLA-4 therapy was allowed; approximately 40% had some. General observations from the study: Not determined was the antigen specificity of the expanded peripheral T cells.

The CDR3 has 15 residues. Germline trimming cut 0 bases from V and 6 bases from J; bases unmatched to any gene: 3. Germline CDR1 reads MDHEN; CDR2 reads SYDVKM. Sampled blood was obtained at baseline, cycle 4 day 1, and cycle 7 day 1. This clone was seen a single time. Its antigen is undetermined. The protocol was immunoSEQ multiplex PCR, while the TCRdb copy is restricted to in-frame clones and leaves out a portion. The data contain around 100,000 clones, roughly 90% of them seen just once; the ten biggest clones take up approximately 0.58%. The source of this sequence is an adult with an advanced solid tumor such as melanoma, head and neck, liver or kidney cancer. The chain carries TRBV28 and TRBJ2-1, with 9 bases fitting TRBD2. This specimen consisted of CD4+ or CD8+ T cells sorted from blood, obtained in a trial of the OX40 agonist ivuxolimab. As DNA, the CDR3 is TGTGCCAGCAGTTTATGGGTAGCGGGAGTCAATGAGCAGTTCTTC. Amino acids: CASSLWVAGVNEQFF.